The clone carrying this TCR beta chain came up a few times. Its antigen remains unidentified. Using RNA template, CDR3s of TCR alpha and beta were amplified with iRepertoire arm-PCR. One-step reverse transcription and amplification started from approximately 100-400 ng of tissue mRNA or PBMC total RNA. TCRdb reanalysed the multiplex PCR reads using MiXCR and keeps one entry per CDR3 protein. The data show 150,000 or so distinct CDR3 sequences, 30% to 40% seen once. These data belong to a study of glioma-infiltrating T cells. Study findings and constraints: Tissue-blood divergence was below expectation in non-neoplastic patients, above in gliomas. Tissue and blood shared very few CDR3 sequences.

This receptor was identified in a human donor with low-grade glioma or glioblastoma, undergoing nonglioma brain surgery, or in good health (not recorded which). Sequencing used glioma tissue, nonneoplastic brain tissue, or PBMCs (not recorded which).

This CDR3 reads CSATLLGEQFF. The CDR3, as DNA: TGCAGTGCTACCTTACTAGGCGAGCAGTTCTTC. The chain couples TRBV20-1 to TRBJ2-1; perhaps TRBD2 as D (5 bases). V lost 4 bases and J 10 bases, leaving 11 bases between the germline ends. Germline V gene lookup returns CDR1 DFQATT and CDR2 SNEGSKA (reference sequence). The CDR3 is 11 residues long.